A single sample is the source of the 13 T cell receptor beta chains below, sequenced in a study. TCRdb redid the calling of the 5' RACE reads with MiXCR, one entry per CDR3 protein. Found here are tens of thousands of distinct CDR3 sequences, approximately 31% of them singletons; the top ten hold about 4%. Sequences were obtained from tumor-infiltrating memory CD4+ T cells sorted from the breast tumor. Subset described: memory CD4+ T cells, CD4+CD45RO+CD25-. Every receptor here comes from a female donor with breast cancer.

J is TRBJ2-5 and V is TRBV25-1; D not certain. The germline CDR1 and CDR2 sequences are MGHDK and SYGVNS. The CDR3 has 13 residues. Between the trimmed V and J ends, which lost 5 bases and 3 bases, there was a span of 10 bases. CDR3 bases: TGTGCCAGCAGTTCAAACCCGGAAGAGACCCAGTACTTC. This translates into CASSSNPEETQYF. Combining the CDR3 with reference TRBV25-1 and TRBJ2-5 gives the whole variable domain EADIYQTPRYLVIGTGKKITLECSQTMGHDKMYWYQQDPGMELHLIHYSYGVNSTEKGDLSSESTVSRIRTEHFPLTLESARPSHTSQYLCASSSNPEETQYFGPGTRLLVL.

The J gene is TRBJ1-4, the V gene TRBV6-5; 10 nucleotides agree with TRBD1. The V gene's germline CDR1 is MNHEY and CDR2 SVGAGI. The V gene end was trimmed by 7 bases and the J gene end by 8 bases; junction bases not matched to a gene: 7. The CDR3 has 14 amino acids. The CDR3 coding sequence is TGTGCCAGCACTCCGGGACAGGGGAACGAAAAACTGTTTTTT. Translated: CASTPGQGNEKLFF.

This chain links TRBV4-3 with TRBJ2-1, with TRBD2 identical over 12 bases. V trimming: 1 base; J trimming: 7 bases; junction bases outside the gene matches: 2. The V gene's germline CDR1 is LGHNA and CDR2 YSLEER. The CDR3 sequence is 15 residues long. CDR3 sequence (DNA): TGCGCCAGCAGCCAAGTAGGACTAGCGGGAAATGAGCAGTTCTTC. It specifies CASSQVGLAGNEQFF.

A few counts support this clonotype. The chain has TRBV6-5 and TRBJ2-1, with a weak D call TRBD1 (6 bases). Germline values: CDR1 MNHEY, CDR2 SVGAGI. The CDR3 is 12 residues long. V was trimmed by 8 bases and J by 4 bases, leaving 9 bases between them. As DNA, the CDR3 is TGTGCCAGCGGGGGCCGGTACAATGAGCAGTTCTTC. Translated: CASGGRYNEQFF.

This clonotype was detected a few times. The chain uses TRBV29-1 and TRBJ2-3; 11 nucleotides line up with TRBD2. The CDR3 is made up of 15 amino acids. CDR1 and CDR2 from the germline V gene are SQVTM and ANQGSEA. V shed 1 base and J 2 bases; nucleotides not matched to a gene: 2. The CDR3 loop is CSVEGLAGNTDTQYF. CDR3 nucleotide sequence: TGCAGCGTTGAAGGACTAGCGGGAAACACAGATACGCAGTATTTT.

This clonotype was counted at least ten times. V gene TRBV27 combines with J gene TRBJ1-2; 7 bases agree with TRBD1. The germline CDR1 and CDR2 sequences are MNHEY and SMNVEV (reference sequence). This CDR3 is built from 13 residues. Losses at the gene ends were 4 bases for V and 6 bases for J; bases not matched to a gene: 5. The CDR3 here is CASSSGQRNGYTF. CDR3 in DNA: TGTGCCAGCAGTTCGGGACAGAGGAATGGCTACACCTTC.

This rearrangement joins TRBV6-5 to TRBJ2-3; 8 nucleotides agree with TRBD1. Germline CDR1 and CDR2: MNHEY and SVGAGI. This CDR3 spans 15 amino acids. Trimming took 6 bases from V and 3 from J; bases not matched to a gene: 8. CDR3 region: CASSPGQGVTDTQYF. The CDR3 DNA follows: TGTGCCAGCAGCCCTGGACAGGGAGTAACAGATACGCAGTATTTT.

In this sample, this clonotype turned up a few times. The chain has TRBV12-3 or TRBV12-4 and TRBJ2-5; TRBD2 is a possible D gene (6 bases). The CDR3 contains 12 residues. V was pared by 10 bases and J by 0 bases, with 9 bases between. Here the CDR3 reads CATRGYQETQYF. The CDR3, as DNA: TGTGCCACCCGGGGGTACCAAGAGACCCAGTACTTC.

The CDR3 bases are TGCGCCAGCAGCTTGGCCGGGGTTGCAGAGACCCAGTACTTC. The encoded protein is CASSLAGVAETQYF. The genes are TRBV5-1 and TRBJ2-5; weak D call: TRBD2 (5 bases). The CDR3 is made up of 14 amino acids. V lost 0 bases to trimming and J lost 4 bases, with 10 bases between them. CDR1 and CDR2 (germline): SGHRS, YFSETQ.

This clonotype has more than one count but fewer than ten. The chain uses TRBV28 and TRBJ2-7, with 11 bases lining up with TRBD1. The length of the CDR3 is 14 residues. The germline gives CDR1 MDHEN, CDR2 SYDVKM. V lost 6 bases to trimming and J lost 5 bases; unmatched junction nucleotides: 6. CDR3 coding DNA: TGTGCCAGCAGCACCGGGGACAGGGGGAACGAGCAGTACTTC. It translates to CASSTGDRGNEQYF.

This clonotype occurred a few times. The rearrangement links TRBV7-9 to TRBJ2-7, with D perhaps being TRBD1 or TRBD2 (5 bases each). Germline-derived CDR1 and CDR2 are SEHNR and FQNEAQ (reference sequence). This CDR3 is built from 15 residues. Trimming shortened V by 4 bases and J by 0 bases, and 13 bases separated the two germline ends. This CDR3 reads CASSSGPSPSYEQYF. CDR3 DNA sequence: TGTGCCAGCAGCTCGGGACCTAGTCCCTCCTACGAGCAGTACTTC.

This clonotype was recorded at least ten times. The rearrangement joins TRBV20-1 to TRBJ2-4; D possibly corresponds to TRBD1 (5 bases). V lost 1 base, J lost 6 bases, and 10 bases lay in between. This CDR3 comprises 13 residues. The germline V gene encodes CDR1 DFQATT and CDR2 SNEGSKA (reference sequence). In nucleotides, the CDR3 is TGCAGTGCTAGAGGGTCCAGGGTAAACATTCAGTACTTC. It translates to CSARGSRVNIQYF.

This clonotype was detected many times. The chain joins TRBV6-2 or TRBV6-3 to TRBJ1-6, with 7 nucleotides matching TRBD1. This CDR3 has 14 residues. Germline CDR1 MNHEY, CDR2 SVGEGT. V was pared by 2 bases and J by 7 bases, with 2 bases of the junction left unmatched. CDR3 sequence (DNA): TGTGCCAGCAGTTACGTGGGACAGAATTCACCCCTCCACTTT. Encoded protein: CASSYVGQNSPLHF.